A single sample gave rise to the 23 T cell receptor beta chains below, sequenced in a study of CXCR3-negative and CXCR3-positive naive CD8 T cells. 5' RACE with UMI labels generated the TRB cDNA libraries. Reanalyzing the 5' RACE reads, TCRdb keeps one entry per CDR3 protein, without DNA. This sample's clone table lists approximately 53,000 distinct CDR3 sequences. Specimen: memory CD8+ T cells from blood. Receptors originate from a human donor in good health. Some clones in this sample may be carry-over from other donors' samples.

The V gene is TRBV7-3, the J gene TRBJ2-5. CDR3 length: 14 residues. Germline CDR1 is SGHTA and CDR2 is FQGTGA. The CDR3 loop reads CASSLSRGQETQYF. Combining the CDR3 with reference TRBV7-3 and TRBJ2-5 gives the whole variable domain GAGVSQTPSNKVTEKGKYVELRCDPISGHTALYWYRQSLGQGPEFLIYFQGTGAADDSGLPNDRFFAVRPEGSVSTLKIQRTERGDSAVYLCASSLSRGQETQYFGPGTRLLVL.

The chain carries TRBV20-1 and TRBJ1-1; TCRdb names TRBD1, which stays unverified in the absence of DNA. CDR1 and CDR2 from the germline V gene are DFQATT and SNEGSKA (reference sequence). CDR3 length: 14 amino acids. CDR3 in amino acids: CSARGDRGGTEAFF.

The chain recombines TRBV7-9 with TRBJ2-5. This CDR3 comprises 15 residues. Looked up from germline, CDR1 is SEHNR and CDR2 is FQNEAQ (reference sequence). CDR3 sequence reads: CASSPTFKYQETQYF. The whole variable domain, remainder taken from reference TRBV7-9 and TRBJ2-5, is DTGVSQNPRHKITKRGQNVTFRCDPISEHNRLYWYRQTLGQGPEFLTYFQNEAQLEKSRLLSDRFSAERPKGSFSTLEIQRTEQGDSAMYLCASSPTFKYQETQYFGPGTRLLVL.

The chain employs TRBV18 and TRBJ2-5; the D call of TRBD2 rests on TCRdb alone, since no DNA is present to check it. The CDR3 consists of 14 residues. In germline, CDR1 is KGHSH, CDR2 LQKENI. CDR3 sequence: CASSPLRASETQYF.

CDR3 in amino acids: CASREAAGRTYEQYF. The chain links TRBV11-2 to TRBJ2-7; the TCRdb call, TRBD2, lacks DNA for checking. CDR1 SGHAT and CDR2 FQNNGV come from the germline V gene. CDR3 size: 15 residues. The whole variable domain, filled in from reference TRBV11-2 and TRBJ2-7, reads EAGVAQSPRYKIIEKRQSVAFWCNPISGHATLYWYQQILGQGPKLLIQFQNNGVVDDSQLPKDRFSAERLKGVDSTLKIQPAKLEDSAVYLCASREAAGRTYEQYFGPGTRLTVT.

The chain carries TRBV6-2 or TRBV6-3 and TRBJ1-5; the TCRdb D gene call, TRBD1, has no DNA to confirm it. The CDR3 runs 14 residues. Germline lookup yields CDR1 MNHEY and CDR2 SVGEGT. CDR3 protein: CASSTPGASQPQHF.

The CDR3 reads CASSLARSYEQYF. The chain links TRBV5-1 to TRBJ2-7. Germline V gene data show CDR1 as SGHRS and CDR2 as YFSETQ. CDR3 length: 13 residues.

This sequence joins TRBV6-2 or TRBV6-3 and TRBJ2-1; TCRdb calls TRBD1, which cannot be checked without DNA. This CDR3 region has 14 residues. The germline V gene has CDR1 MNHEY and CDR2 SVGEGT. The CDR3 reads CASSKGQRNHAQFF.

The chain joins TRBV4-1 to TRBJ1-2; TCRdb gives TRBD1 as the D gene, but with no DNA this cannot be confirmed. The CDR3 totals 18 residues. Looked up from germline, CDR1 is MGHRA and CDR2 is YSYEKL. CDR3 sequence: CASSQDPGQGLSNYGYTF.

The V gene is TRBV9, the J gene TRBJ2-5; TCRdb proposes TRBD1, but this gene call is untestable without DNA. This CDR3 spans 16 amino acids. CDR1 and CDR2 from the germline V gene are SGDLS and YYNGEE. This CDR3 is CASSVGPAGVGETQYF.

This chain uses TRBV29-1 with TRBJ2-7; TCRdb's D call of TRBD2 is untestable without DNA. From germline, CDR1 is SQVTM and CDR2 ANQGSEA. This CDR3 comprises 13 residues. CDR3 amino acids: CSVITEDIYEQYF.

CDR3 sequence reads: CASAGGTGKEDTQYF. The chain recombines TRBV21-1 with TRBJ2-3; TCRdb outputs TRBD1, but without DNA this stays unchecked. TRBV21-1 is a pseudogene locus. The CDR3 sequence is 15 residues long.

This chain joins TRBV6-5 and TRBJ2-3; TCRdb picks TRBD2, but there is no DNA to check that call. The CDR3 loop spans 17 amino acids. Per germline, CDR1 MNHEY and CDR2 SVGAGI. CDR3 sequence: CASSYGTFPPFTDTQYF.

The chain carries TRBV6-4 and TRBJ2-5; TCRdb returns TRBD2, unconfirmable since there is no DNA. The CDR3 has 13 amino acids. Germline CDR1 and CDR2: MRHNA and SNTAGT. The CDR3: CARDQPGPETQYF.

The chain carries TRBV20-1 and TRBJ2-7; checking the TCRdb D call of TRBD1 is not possible without DNA. This CDR3 is 15 amino acids long. Germline assignment: CDR1 DFQATT and CDR2 SNEGSKA (reference sequence). CDR3 loop: CSAREVAGGIYEQYF.

CDR3 protein: CASRILNTEAFF. The gene calls are TRBV6-2 or TRBV6-3 and TRBJ1-1. The germline V gene has CDR1 MNHEY and CDR2 SVGEGT. The CDR3 loop spans 12 amino acids.

V and J are TRBV20-1 and TRBJ2-3; absent DNA, TCRdb's TRBD2 call cannot be checked. Looked up from germline, CDR1 is DFQATT and CDR2 is SNEGSKA (reference sequence). CDR3 length equals 18 residues. This CDR3 is CSAPSLSGGAGGTDTQYF.

The genes are TRBV20-1 and TRBJ2-1; without DNA, the TCRdb call of TRBD2 cannot be checked. The CDR3 totals 14 residues. Germline assignment: CDR1 DFQATT and CDR2 SNEGSKA (reference sequence). Here the CDR3 reads CSASLGLAGGEQFF.

The V gene is TRBV6-2 or TRBV6-3, the J gene TRBJ2-7; as DNA is missing, the TRBD2 call by TCRdb cannot be tested. The germline V gene encodes CDR1 MNHEY and CDR2 SVGEGT. CDR3 length: 14 residues. The CDR3: CASSRLAGAYEQYF.

The chain recombines TRBV29-1 with TRBJ2-3; there is no DNA to check the TCRdb D call of TRBD2. The CDR3 contains 17 residues. Germline CDR1 SQVTM, CDR2 ANQGSEA. This CDR3 reads CSVDGSGLKTFTDTQYF.

Here the CDR3 reads CASSLEANYNEQFF. This chain joins TRBV5-5 and TRBJ2-1. Germline assignment: CDR1 SGHKS and CDR2 YYEKEE (reference sequence). CDR3 length equals 14 residues.

The rearrangement uses TRBV29-1 and TRBJ2-7; without DNA, the TCRdb call of TRBD1 cannot be checked. The germline gives CDR1 SQVTM, CDR2 ANQGSEA. This CDR3 region has 13 residues. CDR3 sequence: CSVELGETYEQYF.

The chain recombines TRBV29-1 with TRBJ2-7; absent DNA, TCRdb's TRBD1 call cannot be checked. Germline values: CDR1 SQVTM, CDR2 ANQGSEA. This CDR3 region has 13 residues. The CDR3 loop reads CSVLSGGRDEQYF.